The clone carrying this TCR beta chain was counted many times. What it recognizes is unknown. Trimming stripped 0 bases from V and 7 bases from J, with 9 bases between. The CDR3 contains 13 residues. Germline values: CDR1 ENHRY, CDR2 SYGVKD. The sample is drawn from a study of T cell responses to AZD1222 COVID-19 vaccine. Sequencing used immunoSEQ multiplex PCR; TCRdb keeps in-frame clones, though not all of them. The sample has over 70,000 clones, 70% to 80% seen once. Study-wide results and limits: The donors showed a predominance of white British ancestry and of females, with possible underestimation of clonal diversity.

The origin of this receptor is an adult who received the MenACWY meningococcal vaccine as a control. This chain uses TRBV10-3 with TRBJ1-1; no definite D call. The sample consisted of peripheral blood, taken 28 days after the second dose of the MenACWY control vaccine. The CDR3 coding sequence is TGTGCCATCAGTGAGTCGATATCGGGTGAAGCTTTCTTT. The encoded protein is CAISESISGEAFF.